This T cell receptor (beta chain) was captured by sequencing in a study of cytomegalovirus exposure and HLA in healthy donors. General observations from the study: Analyses of presence and absence presupposed an approximately uniform sequencing depth across donors.

As for this clone: As yet, its antigen is unknown.

60 Vbeta and 13 Jbeta primers were used in PCR. Using immunoSEQ multiplex PCR, the repertoire was profiled, and TCRdb retains in-frame clones only, with some absent. The repertoire holds 85,000 to 130,000 clones, with about a tenth as singletons. Germline-derived CDR1 and CDR2 are SGDLS and YYNGEE. The CDR3 spans 14 residues. The germline V and J ends were trimmed by 2 bases and 3 bases, with 12 bases remaining between them. Sequencing was carried out using PBMCs. This clonotype was obtained from a man in his forties or fifties in good health and CMV-seropositive. V gene TRBV9 combines with J gene TRBJ2-7; D perhaps matches TRBD2 (5 bases). CDR3 protein: CASSVGGSFYEQYF. CDR3 DNA sequence: TGTGCCAGCAGCGTTGGTGGGAGTTTCTACGAGCAGTACTTC.